These 14 T cell receptor beta chains were all obtained from the same sample, sequenced in a study of cytomegalovirus exposure and HLA in healthy donors. Primers: 60 Vbeta forward and 13 Jbeta reverse. Sequencing used immunoSEQ multiplex PCR; TCRdb keeps in-frame clones, though not all of them. The data show about 110,000 clones, with over 65% seen just once and 0.87% held by the top ten. Sequencing was done on a sample of PBMCs. The source of these receptors is a woman younger than 45 in good health and CMV-seronegative.

This clone was seen a few times. This chain links TRBV2 with TRBJ1-2; D unclear. V lost 8 bases and J 8 bases, leaving 18 bases between the germline ends. This CDR3 has 13 residues. Germline V gives CDR1 SNHLY, CDR2 FYNNEI. Here the CDR3 reads CASVREETYGYTF. CDR3 bases: TGTGCCAGCGTGAGGGAGGAGACGTACGGCTACACCTTC.

The chain uses TRBV6-1 and TRBJ1-2; no firm D call. V lost 6 bases to trimming and J lost 1 base, with 15 bases between them. Per germline, CDR1 MNHNS and CDR2 SASEGT. CDR3 size: 15 residues. CDR3 residues: CASRREAALNYGYTF. CDR3 bases: TGTGCCAGCAGGCGGGAGGCCGCCCTTAACTATGGCTACACCTTC.

The CDR3 spells CASSPWGEREVTQQYF. The CDR3 nucleotides read TGTGCCAGTAGTCCATGGGGTGAGCGGGAGGTGACCCAGCAGTACTTC. The V and J genes are TRBV19 and TRBJ2-7; TRBD2 agrees at 9 bases. CDR3 length: 16 residues. The trim removed 5 bases at V and 8 bases at J, leaving 16 bases unmatched. Germline V lookup: CDR1 LNHDA, CDR2 SQIVND (reference sequence).

The chain employs TRBV14 and TRBJ2-5; TRBD2 might be the D (5 bases). Germline assignment: CDR1 SGHDN and CDR2 FVKESK. This CDR3 region has 13 residues. V gave up 3 bases and J gave up 7 bases, with 12 bases separating them. The CDR3 DNA reads TGTGCCAGCAGCCACAGGACTCCTCGGACCCAGTACTTC. Protein sequence: CASSHRTPRTQYF.

This clone was counted a single time. The V and J genes are TRBV7-8 and TRBJ1-1, with D uncertain. CDR3 length: 13 amino acids. The germline CDR1 and CDR2 sequences are SGHVS and FQNEAQ. V was pared by 5 bases and J by 1 base, with 8 bases between. The CDR3 region has the DNA TGTGCCAGCAGCCTTCAGGAGAACACTGAAGCTTTCTTT. This encodes CASSLQENTEAFF.

This sequence joins TRBV14 and TRBJ1-1; no clear D. The CDR3 has 11 amino acids. Germline values: CDR1 SGHDN, CDR2 FVKESK. V lost 0 bases, J lost 10 bases, and 6 bases lay in between. The CDR3 coding sequence is TGTGCCAGCAGCCAAGACATGAGAGCTTTCTTT. This codes for CASSQDMRAFF.

This clone was picked up a small number of times. The V call is TRBV1, the J call TRBJ2-7; the DNA was not compared with TRBD2, the D call given in the table. TRBV1 is a pseudogene. The CDR3 has 16 residues. CDR3 amino acids: CTSSQGRRGGPYEQYF. The CDR3 coding sequence is TGCACCAGCAGCCAAGGTCGGCGGGGGGGCCCCTACGAGCAGTACTTC.

This clone was counted between two and nine times. This chain joins TRBV2 and TRBJ1-4; D is unclear. CDR3 length: 13 residues. Germline CDR1 is SNHLY and CDR2 is FYNNEI. Trimming shortened V by 6 bases and J by 1 base, and 6 bases separated the two germline ends. The DNA for the CDR3 is TGTGCCAGCAGCAGAGGAACTAATGAAAAACTGTTTTTT. Encoded protein: CASSRGTNEKLFF.

J is TRBJ1-2 and V is TRBV6-1; the match to TRBD1 covers 8 bases. The ends lost 6 bases at V and 6 bases at J; junction bases unmatched: 9. Germline CDR1 MNHNS, CDR2 SASEGT. The length of the CDR3 is 14 residues. CDR3 protein: CASSLQGAEDGYTF. The CDR3 DNA sequence: TGTGCCAGCAGCCTTCAGGGGGCGGAGGATGGCTACACCTTC.

The genes are TRBV7-3 and TRBJ1-6, with D possibly being TRBD1 (5 bases). Germline V lookup: CDR1 SGHTA, CDR2 FQGTGA. Trimming shortened V by 4 bases and J by 7 bases, and 5 bases separated the two germline ends. CDR3 length equals 12 residues. This chain's CDR3 is CASSSGNSPLHF. As DNA, the CDR3 is TGTGCCAGCAGCTCAGGGAATTCACCCCTCCACTTT.

The sample holds a few counts of this clone. This chain links TRBV28 with TRBJ1-1, with 7 bases aligning to TRBD1. Germline V lookup: CDR1 MDHEN, CDR2 SYDVKM. This CDR3 spans 16 amino acids. V was clipped by 4 bases and J by 3 bases; unmatched bases: 11. The CDR3 is CASSSLDRILDTEAFF. The CDR3 coding sequence is TGTGCCAGCAGTTCCTTGGACAGGATCTTAGACACTGAAGCTTTCTTT.

V usage is TRBV20-1 and J usage is TRBJ2-7; tentative D call: TRBD1 (6 bases). V was trimmed by 6 bases and J by 4 bases, leaving 10 bases between them. There are 11 residues in the CDR3. CDR1 and CDR2 from the germline V gene are DFQATT and SNEGSKA (reference sequence). The CDR3 nucleotides read TGCAGTGCGGGTACAGGGTACGAGCAGTACTTC. It codes for CSAGTGYEQYF.

This clone was observed a few times. The chain is built from TRBV28 and TRBJ1-4; D gene unclear. The CDR3 sequence is 15 residues long. V lost 2 bases to trimming and J lost 5 bases, with 12 bases between them. Per the germline V gene, CDR1 is MDHEN and CDR2 is SYDVKM. In DNA, the CDR3 is TGTGCCAGCAGTTTAAGTTCGGCGGCGAATGAAAAACTGTTTTTT. It encodes CASSLSSAANEKLFF.

The gene calls are TRBV27 and TRBJ1-1, with a weak D call TRBD1 (5 bases). Germline V CDR1 and CDR2: MNHEY, SMNVEV (reference sequence). The CDR3 is 14 residues long. V gave up 6 bases and J gave up 1 base, with 12 bases separating them. The CDR3 loop is CASSTSGWNTEAFF. Here the CDR3 DNA reads TGTGCCAGCAGCACCTCAGGGTGGAACACTGAAGCTTTCTTT.